A single sample gave rise to the 16 T cell receptor beta chains below, sequenced in a study of T cell changes during pregnancy in multiple sclerosis. Produced via immunoSEQ multiplex PCR; TCRdb's table is partial and in-frame only. The table has about 120,000 clones, approximately 95% seen once; the top ten hold approximately 6.3%. Here the sequenced sample was peripheral blood, taken before pregnancy. All receptors come from a female donor with multiple sclerosis, enrolled in a pregnancy study.

The V gene is TRBV5-1, the J gene TRBJ2-5; TRBD1 aligns across 7 bases. The CDR3 totals 15 residues. Looked up from germline, CDR1 is SGHRS and CDR2 is YFSETQ. J gave up 5 bases and V 0 bases, and 7 bases lay outside the gene matches. The CDR3 loop reads CASSLDPGGQETQYF. CDR3 sequence (DNA): TGCGCCAGCAGCTTGGATCCAGGGGGACAGGAGACCCAGTACTTC. Filled out from reference TRBV5-1 and TRBJ2-5, the complete variable domain reads KAGVTQTPRYLIKTRGQQVTLSCSPISGHRSVSWYQQTPGQGLQFLFEYFSETQRNKGNFPGRFSGRQFSNSRSEMNVSTLELGDSALYLCASSLDPGGQETQYFGPGTRLLVL.

The sample holds a few counts of this clone. The genes are TRBV7-3 and TRBJ2-2, with unresolved D. The V and J ends lost 5 bases and 5 bases respectively, with 3 bases between them. The germline CDR1 and CDR2 sequences are SGHTA and FQGTGA. CDR3 length: 11 amino acids. Here the CDR3 reads CASSLTGELFF. The CDR3 DNA reads TGTGCCAGCAGCCTTACCGGGGAGCTGTTTTTT.

The V call is TRBV5-4, the J call TRBJ2-1; 9 bases align to TRBD2. Germline trimming cut 0 bases from V and 3 bases from J; bases unmatched to any gene: 4. The length of the CDR3 is 16 residues. Germline-derived CDR1 and CDR2 are SGHNT and YYREEE (reference sequence). The CDR3 sequence is CASSLEPLAGYNEQFF. The CDR3 DNA sequence: TGTGCCAGCAGCTTGGAACCACTAGCGGGCTACAATGAGCAGTTCTTC.

J is TRBJ2-7 and V is TRBV28; 10 bases map to TRBD2. The junction had 4 bases not matched to a gene; V was cut back by 9 bases and J by 2 bases. The CDR3 totals 13 residues. CDR1 and CDR2 (germline): MDHEN, SYDVKM. The CDR3 loop reads CASLAGGPYEQYF. The CDR3 region has the DNA TGTGCCAGTTTAGCGGGAGGCCCCTACGAGCAGTACTTC. Together with reference TRBV28 and TRBJ2-7, the CDR3 gives the full variable domain: DVKVTQSSRYLVKRTGEKVFLECVQDMDHENMFWYRQDPGLGLRLIYFSYDVKMKEKGDIPEGYSVSREKKERFSLILESASTNQTSMYLCASLAGGPYEQYFGPGTRLTVT.

The sample holds one count of this clone. The chain has TRBV7-9 and TRBJ1-1; maybe TRBD1 (5 bases). The V gene lost 4 bases and the J gene lost 7 bases, with 10 bases spanning the gap. The CDR3 is 12 residues long. In germline, CDR1 is SEHNR, CDR2 FQNEAQ (reference sequence). The CDR3 DNA sequence: TGTGCCAGCAGCTACACAGGCCTTGAAGCTTTCTTT. Residues: CASSYTGLEAFF.

The chain carries TRBV5-1 and TRBJ2-3, with 9 positions matching TRBD2. There are 16 residues in the CDR3. The trim removed 2 bases at V and 2 bases at J, leaving 6 bases unmatched. Germline V gene sequence: CDR1 SGHRS, CDR2 YFSETQ. The CDR3 loop reads CASSLRLAEITDTQYF. As DNA, the CDR3 is TGCGCCAGCAGCTTAAGACTAGCGGAAATCACAGATACGCAGTATTTT.

The genes are TRBV19 and TRBJ1-1; D possibly corresponds to TRBD1 (6 bases). CDR1 and CDR2 (germline): LNHDA, SQIVND (reference sequence). The CDR3 totals 12 residues. V lost 2 bases, J lost 5 bases, and 6 bases lay in between. The CDR3 DNA sequence: TGTGCCAGTAGTATAAGGGGGACTGAAGCTTTCTTT. This encodes CASSIRGTEAFF.

The chain joins TRBV25-1 to TRBJ2-7; 9 bases line up with TRBD2. The V gene end was trimmed by 8 bases and the J gene end by 1 base; junction bases not matched to a gene: 9. In germline, CDR1 is MGHDK, CDR2 SYGVNS. The CDR3 has 15 residues. The CDR3: CASRLTLAGSYEQYF. The CDR3 DNA reads as TGTGCCAGCCGACTTACTCTAGCGGGATCCTACGAGCAGTACTTC.

The chain recombines TRBV5-5 with TRBJ1-4; no clear D. Trimming shortened V by 0 bases and J by 5 bases, and 8 bases separated the two germline ends. The V gene's germline CDR1 is SGHKS and CDR2 YYEKEE (reference sequence). This CDR3 has 14 residues. The CDR3 region has the DNA TGTGCCAGCAGCTTGGACAGCTGGAATGAAAAACTGTTTTTT. This encodes CASSLDSWNEKLFF. Complete variable domain (other parts from reference TRBV5-5 and TRBJ1-4): DAGVTQSPTHLIKTRGQQVTLRCSPISGHKSVSWYQQVLGQGPQFIFQYYEKEERGRGNFPDRFSARQFPNYSSELNVNALLLGDSALYLCASSLDSWNEKLFFGSGTQLSVL.

Worth noting for this clone: One end of the junction varies from germline; a read error may be responsible. The chain combines TRBV10-3 with TRBJ2-3; 12 positions agree with TRBD2. Germline CDR1 ENHRY, CDR2 SYGVKD. The CDR3 consists of 15 residues. The CDR3 loop reads CASSWTSGTVDTQYF. The DNA for the CDR3 is TGTGCCAGCAGTTGGACTAGCGGGACGGTAGATACGCAGTATTTT.

The gene calls are TRBV19 and TRBJ1-1, with D perhaps TRBD1 (6 bases). CDR1 is LNHDA, CDR2 SQIVND, per germline (reference sequence). The CDR3 has 12 amino acids. The CDR3 here is CVTSTGTAEAFF. CDR3 nucleotides: TGTGTCACCTCGACAGGAACGGCTGAAGCTTTCTTT.

The chain recombines TRBV30 with TRBJ2-1, with 9 bases aligning to TRBD2. CDR1 is GTSNPN, CDR2 SVGIG, per germline (reference sequence). The CDR3 has 15 residues. J was trimmed by 6 bases and V by 2 bases; bases with no gene match: 8. The CDR3 reads CAWSTALAGPNEQFF. The DNA of the CDR3 is TGTGCCTGGAGTACGGCGCTAGCGGGGCCCAATGAGCAGTTCTTC. The variable domain in full, completed from reference TRBV30 and TRBJ2-1, reads SQTIHQWPATLVQPVGSPLSLECTVEGTSNPNLYWYRQAAGRGLQLLFYSVGIGQISSEVPQNLSASRPQDRQFILSSKKLLLSDSGFYLCAWSTALAGPNEQFFGPGTRLTVL.

This sequence joins TRBV29-1 and TRBJ1-1, with D hard to call. There are 15 residues in the CDR3. Germline V gene lookup returns CDR1 SQVTM and CDR2 ANQGSEA. The V gene lost 5 bases and the J gene lost 4 bases, with 20 bases spanning the gap. This CDR3 reads CSVTLNKAAGTEAFF. DNA for the CDR3: TGCAGCGTTACGTTAAACAAGGCGGCCGGCACTGAAGCTTTCTTT.

CDR3 sequence (DNA): TGTGCCAGCAGCTTAGACGGACTGGTTGGAAACACCATATATTTT. It codes for CASSLDGLVGNTIYF. The chain uses TRBV7-9 and TRBJ1-3; D uncertain. The CDR3 is 15 residues long. Trimming cost V 1 base and J 3 bases, with 10 bases left between them. Per germline, CDR1 SEHNR and CDR2 FQNEAQ (reference sequence).

The chain carries TRBV5-1 and TRBJ1-2, with D unresolved. Germline values: CDR1 SGHRS, CDR2 YFSETQ. This CDR3 contains 15 residues. The V and J ends lost 2 bases and 6 bases respectively, with 17 bases between them. The CDR3 DNA reads TGCGCCAGCAGCTTAGCCGGGTCCCGCGAGAATGGCTACACCTTC. Amino acids: CASSLAGSRENGYTF.

This clone was picked up one time. This chain connects TRBV2 to TRBJ1-1; D is perhaps TRBD1 (6 bases). Trimming took 6 bases from V and 3 from J, leaving 14 bases between them. The CDR3 extends over 14 amino acids. CDR1 is SNHLY, CDR2 FYNNEI, per germline. As DNA, the CDR3 is TGTGCCAGCAGCGGGGCGGCAGGGGACACTGAAGCTTTCTTT. It codes for CASSGAAGDTEAFF.